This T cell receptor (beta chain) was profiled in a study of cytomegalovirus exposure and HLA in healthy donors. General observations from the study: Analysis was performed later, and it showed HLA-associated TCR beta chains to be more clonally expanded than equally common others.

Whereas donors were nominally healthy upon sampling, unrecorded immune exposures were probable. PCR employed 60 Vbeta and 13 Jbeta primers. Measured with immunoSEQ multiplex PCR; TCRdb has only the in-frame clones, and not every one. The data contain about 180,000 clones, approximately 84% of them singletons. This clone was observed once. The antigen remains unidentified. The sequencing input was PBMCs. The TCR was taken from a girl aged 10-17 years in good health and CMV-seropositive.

CDR3 in amino acids: CASSFDRVEQYF. The CDR3 DNA reads TGTGCCAGCAGCTTTGACCGGGTCGAGCAGTACTTC. The gene calls are TRBV7-9 and TRBJ2-7; no firm D call. Germline values: CDR1 SEHNR, CDR2 FQNEAQ (reference sequence). The ends were cut back, 3 bases at V and 6 bases at J, with 9 bases in the middle. There are 12 residues in the CDR3.